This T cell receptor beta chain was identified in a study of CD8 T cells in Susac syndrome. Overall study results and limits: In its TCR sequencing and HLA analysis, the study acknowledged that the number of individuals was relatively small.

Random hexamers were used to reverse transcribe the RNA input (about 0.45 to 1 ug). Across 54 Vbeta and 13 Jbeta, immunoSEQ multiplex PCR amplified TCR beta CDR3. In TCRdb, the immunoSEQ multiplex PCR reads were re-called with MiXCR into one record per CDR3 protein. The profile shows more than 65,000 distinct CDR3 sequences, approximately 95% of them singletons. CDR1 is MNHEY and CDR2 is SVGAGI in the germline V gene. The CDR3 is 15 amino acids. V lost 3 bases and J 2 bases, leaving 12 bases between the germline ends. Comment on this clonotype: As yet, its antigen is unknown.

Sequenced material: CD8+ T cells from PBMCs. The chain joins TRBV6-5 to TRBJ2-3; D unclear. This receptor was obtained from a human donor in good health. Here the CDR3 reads CASSYVISPTDTQYF. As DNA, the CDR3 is TGTGCCAGCAGTTATGTTATTTCGCCCACAGATACGCAGTATTTT.